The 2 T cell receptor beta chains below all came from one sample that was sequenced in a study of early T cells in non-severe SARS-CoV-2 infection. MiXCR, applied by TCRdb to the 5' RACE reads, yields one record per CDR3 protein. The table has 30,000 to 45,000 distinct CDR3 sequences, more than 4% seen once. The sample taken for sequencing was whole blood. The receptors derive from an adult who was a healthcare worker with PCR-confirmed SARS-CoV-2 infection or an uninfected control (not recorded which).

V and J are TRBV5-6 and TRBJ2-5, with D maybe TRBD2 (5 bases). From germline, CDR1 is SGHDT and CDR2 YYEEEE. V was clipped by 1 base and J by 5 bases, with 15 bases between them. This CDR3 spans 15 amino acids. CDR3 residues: CASSLLEALWETQYF. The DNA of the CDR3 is TGTGCCAGCAGCTTGTTGGAGGCCCTCTGGGAGACCCAGTACTTC. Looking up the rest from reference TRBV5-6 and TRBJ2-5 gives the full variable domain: DAGVTQSPTHLIKTRGQQVTLRCSPKSGHDTVSWYQQALGQGPQFIFQYYEEEERQRGNFPDRFSGHQFPNYSSELNVNALLLGDSALYLCASSLLEALWETQYFGPGTRLLVL.

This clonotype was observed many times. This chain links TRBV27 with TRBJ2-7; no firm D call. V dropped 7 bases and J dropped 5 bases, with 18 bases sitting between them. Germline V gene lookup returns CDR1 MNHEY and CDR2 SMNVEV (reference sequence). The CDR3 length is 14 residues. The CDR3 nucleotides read TGTGCCAGCATGGCCCGGACCCTCGTCGACGAGCAGTACTTC. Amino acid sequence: CASMARTLVDEQYF.